The 11 T cell receptor beta chains in this list originate from one sample, sequenced in a study of PD-1 blockade in classical Hodgkin lymphoma. Here immunoSEQ multiplex PCR was the method, and the copy in TCRdb shows in-frame clones only, minus some. The sample records 30,000 or so clones, 85% to 95% being singletons. Time point of the sample: newly diagnosed, previously untreated cHL patient sample. The sequenced sample was peripheral blood mononuclear cells (PBMCs). Source of these receptors: a human donor with classical Hodgkin lymphoma.

The rearrangement uses TRBV7-2 and TRBJ1-1; no firm D call. CDR3 length: 13 amino acids. Germline V lookup: CDR1 SGHTA, CDR2 FQGNSA. V was pared by 4 bases and J by 3 bases, with 9 bases between. The CDR3 DNA follows: TGTGCCAGCAGCTGGACGGAGTACACTGAAGCTTTCTTT. This codes for CASSWTEYTEAFF.

V gene TRBV7-6 combines with J gene TRBJ1-4; maybe TRBD1 (5 bases). Trimming cost V 6 bases and J 10 bases, with 18 bases left between them. The length of the CDR3 is 14 residues. CDR1 SGHVS and CDR2 FNYEAQ come from the germline V gene. The CDR3 reads CASSSGAGSRKLFF. CDR3 bases: TGTGCCAGCAGTTCTGGGGCAGGTTCGCGAAAACTGTTTTTT.

This chain uses TRBV19 with TRBJ1-1, with 7 bases that match TRBD1. The J segment lost 5 bases and the V segment lost 6 bases, leaving 18 bases of the junction unmatched. CDR3 length: 17 residues. CDR1 LNHDA and CDR2 SQIVND come from the germline V gene (reference sequence). The CDR3, as DNA: TGTGCCAGTAGACCGTTAAGACAGGGAGAAAAAGGGACTGAAGCTTTCTTT. Translation: CASRPLRQGEKGTEAFF.

This chain connects TRBV1 to TRBJ1-1. TRBV1 is listed as a pseudogene. The CDR3 spans 16 residues. CDR3 in DNA: TGCACCAGCAGCCACCGGGGGGGCAGATTGAACACTGAAGCTTTCTTT. The encoded protein is CTSSHRGGRLNTEAFF.

The J gene is TRBJ1-6, the V gene TRBV6-6; 9 positions agree with TRBD1. V shed 3 bases and J 5 bases; nucleotides not matched to a gene: 2. The CDR3 contains 15 residues. Germline V gives CDR1 MNHNY, CDR2 SVGAGI (reference sequence). The CDR3 DNA sequence: TGTGCCAGCAGTTATGGACAGGGGAATAATTCACCCCTCCACTTT. Its protein product is CASSYGQGNNSPLHF.

This chain connects TRBV14 to TRBJ1-1, with a tentative D call TRBD1 (5 bases). This CDR3 has 14 amino acids. The germline V gene encodes CDR1 SGHDN and CDR2 FVKESK. Trimming shortened V by 4 bases and J by 4 bases, and 13 bases separated the two germline ends. The DNA for the CDR3 is TGTGCCAGCAGCCCAAGAGGGAGGGGCACTGAAGCTTTCTTT. Encoded protein: CASSPRGRGTEAFF.

The rearrangement uses TRBV12-5 and TRBJ2-7; a weak D match, TRBD2 (5 bases). The length of the CDR3 is 13 residues. In germline, CDR1 is LGHNT, CDR2 FRNRAP. V was shortened by 6 bases and J by 5 bases, with 14 bases between the two germline ends. In DNA form, the CDR3 reads TGTGCTAGTGGCACCTGGAGCGGAGACGAGCAGTACTTC. This gives the protein CASGTWSGDEQYF.

The CDR3 nucleotides read TGTGCCAGCAGTCGAAGATATGGGAATTCACCCCTCCACTTT. It specifies CASSRRYGNSPLHF. The chain uses TRBV6-5 and TRBJ1-6; D unresolved. The CDR3 spans 14 residues. V was trimmed by 5 bases and J by 7 bases, leaving 12 bases between them. Germline CDR1 and CDR2: MNHEY and SVGAGI.

The V call is TRBV2, the J call TRBJ2-7; no firm D call. The CDR3 contains 15 residues. V lost 3 bases to trimming and J lost 0 bases, with 12 bases between them. Germline CDR1 reads SNHLY; CDR2 reads FYNNEI. In nucleotides, the CDR3 is TGTGCCAGCAGTGAGGACGGTTTGAGCTCCTACGAGCAGTACTTC. Translated: CASSEDGLSSYEQYF.

This chain uses TRBV6-5 with TRBJ1-3; unclear D gene. V shed 2 bases and J shed 2 bases, with 10 bases lying between them. Germline values: CDR1 MNHEY, CDR2 SVGAGI. The length of the CDR3 is 15 residues. The CDR3 spells CASSYAPAAGNTIYF. The CDR3 coding sequence is TGTGCCAGCAGTTACGCCCCGGCAGCTGGAAACACCATATATTTT.

This chain links TRBV6-4 with TRBJ2-2, with D unclear. V was shortened by 4 bases and J by 2 bases, with 14 bases between the two germline ends. CDR1 and CDR2 (germline): MRHNA, SNTAGT. There are 16 residues in the CDR3. CDR3 in amino acids: CASSAITSRNTGELFF. CDR3 sequence (DNA): TGTGCCAGCAGTGCCATAACCTCCAGAAACACCGGGGAGCTGTTTTTT.